The rows below give T cell receptor beta chains drawn from one sample of a study of control samples from healthy donors and cancer patients. Libraries were prepared by immunoSEQ multiplex PCR; TCRdb keeps only in-frame clonotypes and omits some of them. This sample carries about 89,000 clones, 86% of them seen once, and the ten largest clones take roughly 21%. The sample consisted of blood. Source of these receptors: a man in his thirties or forties in good health. Both conserved end residues are part of each CDR3. Fields, in order: clone size, D gene, J gene, V gene, CDR3 DNA, CDR3 protein. A D gene is named only where the DNA matches it firmly. Some rows have no size entry. The others give once, few or many, or a class for an expanded clone.

>-|TRBD1|TRBJ2-3|TRBV29-1
TGCAGCGTCCGCGAGACAGGGAGCACAGATACGCAGTATTTT
CSVRETGSTDTQYF
>once|-|TRBJ1-5|TRBV27
TGTGCCAGCAGTTTAGTAGTGTCGGATCAGCCCCAGCATTTT
CASSLVVSDQPQHF
>-|-|TRBJ1-2|TRBV5-8
TGTGCCAGCAGCTCCGGGGGCCACGGCTACACCTTC
CASSSGGHGYTF
>-|-|TRBJ2-3|TRBV7-2
TGTGCCAGCAGCTTAGCCTCCCAGTCAGATACGCAGTATTTT
CASSLASQSDTQYF
>-|TRBD1|TRBJ2-7|TRBV18
TGTGCCAGCTCACCCATAGGGACAGGGAGGCACGAGCAGTACTTC
CASSPIGTGRHEQYF
>-|TRBD1|TRBJ1-5|TRBV7-2
TGTGCCAGCAGCGGTAGCCAGACAGCAGGGGGTCAGCCCCAGCATTTT
CASSGSQTAGGQPQHF
>once|TRBD1|TRBJ2-3|TRBV30
TGTGCCTGCACCAGGGGCGGCAGGGGGCTGGATACGCAGTATTTT
CACTRGGRGLDTQYF
>-|-|TRBJ2-1|TRBV7-9
TGTGCCAGCAGCCCCAGGTCGGCCGGGACCTACAATGAGCAGTTCTTC
CASSPRSAGTYNEQFF
>-|TRBD1|TRBJ1-6|TRBV27
TGTGCCAGCAGTCTTTTTGTAGGGGGCGTCTCACCCCTCCACTTT
CASSLFVGGVSPLHF
>-|-|TRBJ1-3|TRBV14
TGTGCCAGCAGCCGGTTCTCTGGAAGGTCAGGGGCGCAGGGAAACACCATATATTTT
CASSRFSGRSGAQGNTIYF
>-|-|TRBJ2-5|TRBV6-5
TGTGCCAGCAGCCGGAACCAGGGGCAAGAGACCCAGTACTTC
CASSRNQGQETQYF
>few|TRBD2|TRBJ2-3|TRBV5-6
TGTGCCAGCAGCTTCGCTAGCGGGGGCACAGATACGCAGTATTTT
CASSFASGGTDTQYF
>-|TRBD1|TRBJ1-2|TRBV9
TGTGCCAGCAGCGTTGGGACAGCGGCTAACTATGGCTACACCTTC
CASSVGTAANYGYTF
>few|TRBD1|TRBJ2-7|TRBV28
TGTGCCAGCCGAGGACAGGGGGCGCCCGAGCAGTACTTC
CASRGQGAPEQYF
>-|-|TRBJ2-7|TRBV5-6
TGTGCCAGCAGCTTGGCGGGGACCGTAACCTACGAGCAGTACTTC
CASSLAGTVTYEQYF
>-|TRBD1|TRBJ1-1|TRBV4-1
TGCGCCAGCAGCCCCGAGGGACAGGGGGCGCGGACTGAAGCTTTCTTT
CASSPEGQGARTEAFF
>-|-|TRBJ2-2|TRBV28
TGTGCCAGCAGTTCCCCCCCCAACACCGGGGAGCTGTTTTTT
CASSSPPNTGELFF
>-|-|TRBJ1-2|TRBV11-2
TGTGCCAGCAGCGCTGCAGGGAACTATGGCTACACCTTC
CASSAAGNYGYTF
>once|-|TRBJ1-4|TRBV10-2
TGCGCCAGCAGTGAGTCGGTACCAGCAACTAATGAAAAACTGTTTTTT
CASSESVPATNEKLFF
>once|-|TRBJ1-1|TRBV19
TGTGCCAGTAGTATAGGGGGGGCCACTGAAGCTTTCTTT
CASSIGGATEAFF
>-|TRBD1|TRBJ2-7|TRBV5-1
TGCGCCAGCCGGCCCGGGACAGAATCCTACGAGCAGTACTTC
CASRPGTESYEQYF
>few|TRBD1|TRBJ2-1|TRBV24-1
TGTGCCGCCCAACGGACAGGGGCTTCCTACAATGAGCAGTTCTTC
CAAQRTGASYNEQFF
>-|-|TRBJ1-3|TRBV10-3
TGTGCCATCAGGGGCCAGCTGAGCTCTGGAAACACCATATATTTT
CAIRGQLSSGNTIYF
>once|TRBD1|TRBJ1-2|TRBV6-5
TGTGCCAGCAGGACCGACAGGGGTGTAGGTGGCTACACCTTC
CASRTDRGVGGYTF
>-|-|TRBJ2-3|TRBV7-2
TGTGCCAGCAGCTTAGGGGGTACTAGGGCAGATACGCAGTATTTT
CASSLGGTRADTQYF
>-|-|TRBJ1-2|TRBV9
TGTGCCAGCAGCGCGGGGGGTACCTATGGCTACACCTTC
CASSAGGTYGYTF
>-|-|TRBJ2-5|TRBV11-2
TGTGCCAGCAGCTTAGATAGGGGGGGGACCCAGTACTTC
CASSLDRGGTQYF
>-|TRBD1|TRBJ2-1|TRBV19
TGTGCCAGTAGCAGTGGGACAGGCCGCTACAATGAGCAGTTCTTC
CASSSGTGRYNEQFF
>-|TRBD2|TRBJ2-6|TRBV6-4
TGTGCCAGCAGTGACTCGACTAGCGGCTCTGGGGCCAACGTCCTGACTTTC
CASSDSTSGSGANVLTF
>-|-|TRBJ2-1|TRBV4-1
TGCGCCAGCAGCCAGACAGAATACAATGAGCAGTTCTTC
CASSQTEYNEQFF
>-|-|TRBJ2-3|TRBV23-1
TGCGCCAGCAGTCCCCGGGACTGCACAGATACGCAGTATTTT
CASSPRDCTDTQYF
>-|-|TRBJ1-2|TRBV19
TGTGCCAGTAGTATAGGAGGGGAAAGGGGCTACACCTTC
CASSIGGERGYTF
>-|-|TRBJ1-2|TRBV10-3
TGTGCCATCAGTGAGTCTGGGGACGGCGCGTATGGCTACACCTTC
CAISESGDGAYGYTF
>once|-|TRBJ1-1|TRBV5-8
TGTGCCAGCAGGAGTAACAGGGCTGGCACTGAAGCTTTCTTT
CASRSNRAGTEAFF
>-|-|TRBJ2-5|TRBV11-2
TGTGCCAGCAGCTTAGATATAGGAGAGACCCAGTACTTC
CASSLDIGETQYF
>-|-|TRBJ1-2|TRBV18
TGTGCCAGCTCACCACCTTCGGAAGGGACATATGGCTACACCTTC
CASSPPSEGTYGYTF
>-|TRBD1|TRBJ2-2|TRBV27
TGTGCCAGCAGTAGCTCGGACAGGGCGAACACCGGGGAGCTGTTTTTT
CASSSSDRANTGELFF
>-|TRBD1|TRBJ1-5|TRBV11-3
TGTGCCAGCAGCTACGCAGGGGGCCCACAGCCCCAGCATTTT
CASSYAGGPQPQHF
>once|-|TRBJ1-1|TRBV2
TGTGCCAGCAGTCAGACACCGAACACTGAAGCTTTCTTT
CASSQTPNTEAFF
>-|-|TRBJ2-1|TRBV3-1/TRBV3-2
TGTGCCAGCAGCGAAGGCGGCCAGGGTCTCTACAATGAGCAGTTCTTC
CASSEGGQGLYNEQFF
>-|-|TRBJ2-1|TRBV5-1
TGCGCCAGCAGCTCGGACCAGAACTTGGGGAATGAGCAGTTCTTC
CASSSDQNLGNEQFF
>few|-|TRBJ2-2|TRBV6-5
TGTGCCAGCCAGCGGCAGGGCGACACCGGGGAGCTGTTTTTT
CASQRQGDTGELFF
>-|-|TRBJ2-2|TRBV24-1
TGTGCCACCCGTACCGGGACGAACACCGGGGAGCTGTTTTTT
CATRTGTNTGELFF
>-|TRBD2|TRBJ2-3|TRBV28
TGTGCCACGGGGGGACGGAAGAGCTTCACAGATACGCAGTATTTT
CATGGRKSFTDTQYF
>-|-|TRBJ1-1|TRBV7-2
TGTGCCAGCAGCTCCTGGACAGCGAACACTGAAGCTTTCTTT
CASSSWTANTEAFF
>-|-|TRBJ2-1|TRBV6-5
TGTGCCAGCACCGAGTTTTCCTACAATGAGCAGTTCTTC
CASTEFSYNEQFF
>-|-|TRBJ2-7|TRBV4-2
TGTGCCAGCAGCCAAGAGAACCGGGGGGCGTACGAGCAGTACTTC
CASSQENRGAYEQYF
>-|-|TRBJ2-5|TRBV3-1/TRBV3-2
TGTGCCAGCAGCCAAGAGAGGGAGACCCAGTACTTC
CASSQERETQYF
>-|TRBD1|TRBJ1-5|TRBV10-2
TGCGCCAGCGCCGACCGGGACAGCGATCAGCCCCAGCATTTT
CASADRDSDQPQHF
>few|-|TRBJ1-4|TRBV19
TGTGCCAGTAGTTCTAGAACAGGGAGGTCGTATGAAAAACTGTTTTTT
CASSSRTGRSYEKLFF
>-|-|TRBJ2-3|TRBV27
TGTGCCAGCAGTTTAGCGGGGAGATCTTTGGATACGCAGTATTTT
CASSLAGRSLDTQYF
>few|-|TRBJ1-5|TRBV2
TGTGCCAGCACCAGGGAATATAGCAATCAGCCCCAGCATTTT
CASTREYSNQPQHF